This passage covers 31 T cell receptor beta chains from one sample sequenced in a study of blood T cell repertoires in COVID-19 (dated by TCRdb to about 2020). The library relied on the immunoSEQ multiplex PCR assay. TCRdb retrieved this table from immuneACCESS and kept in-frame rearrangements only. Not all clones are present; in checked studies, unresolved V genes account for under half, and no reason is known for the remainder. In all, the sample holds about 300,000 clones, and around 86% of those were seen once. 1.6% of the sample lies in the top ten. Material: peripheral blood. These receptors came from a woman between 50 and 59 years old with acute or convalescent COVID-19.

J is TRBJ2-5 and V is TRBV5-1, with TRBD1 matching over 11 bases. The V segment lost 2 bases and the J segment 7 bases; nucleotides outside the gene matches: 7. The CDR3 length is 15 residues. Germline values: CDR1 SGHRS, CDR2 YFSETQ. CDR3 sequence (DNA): TGCGCCAGCAGCTTTCGGGGACAGGGGGATGGGACCCAGTACTTC. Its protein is CASSFRGQGDGTQYF. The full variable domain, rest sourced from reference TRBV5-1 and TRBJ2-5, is KAGVTQTPRYLIKTRGQQVTLSCSPISGHRSVSWYQQTPGQGLQFLFEYFSETQRNKGNFPGRFSGRQFSNSRSEMNVSTLELGDSALYLCASSFRGQGDGTQYFGPGTRLLVL.

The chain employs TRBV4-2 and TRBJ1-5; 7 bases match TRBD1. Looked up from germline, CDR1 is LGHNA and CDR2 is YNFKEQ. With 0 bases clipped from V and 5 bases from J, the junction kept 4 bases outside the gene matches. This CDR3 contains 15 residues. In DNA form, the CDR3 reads TGTGCCAGCAGCCAAGAGACAGGGACTCATCAGCCCCAGCATTTT. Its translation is CASSQETGTHQPQHF.

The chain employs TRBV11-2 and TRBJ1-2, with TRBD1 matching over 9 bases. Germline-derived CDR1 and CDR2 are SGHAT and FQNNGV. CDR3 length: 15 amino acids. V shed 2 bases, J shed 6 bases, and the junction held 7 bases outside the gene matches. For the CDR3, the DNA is TGTGCCAGCAGCTTAACGACTGACAGGGGGAATGGCTACACCTTC. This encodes CASSLTTDRGNGYTF. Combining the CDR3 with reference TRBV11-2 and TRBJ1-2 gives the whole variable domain EAGVAQSPRYKIIEKRQSVAFWCNPISGHATLYWYQQILGQGPKLLIQFQNNGVVDDSQLPKDRFSAERLKGVDSTLKIQPAKLEDSAVYLCASSLTTDRGNGYTFGSGTRLTVV.

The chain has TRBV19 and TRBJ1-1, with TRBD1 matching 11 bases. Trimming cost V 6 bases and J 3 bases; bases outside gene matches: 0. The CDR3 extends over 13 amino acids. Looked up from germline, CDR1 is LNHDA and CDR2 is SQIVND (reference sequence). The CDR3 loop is CASRDRGHTEAFF. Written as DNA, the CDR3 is TGTGCCAGTAGGGACAGGGGGCACACTGAAGCTTTCTTT.

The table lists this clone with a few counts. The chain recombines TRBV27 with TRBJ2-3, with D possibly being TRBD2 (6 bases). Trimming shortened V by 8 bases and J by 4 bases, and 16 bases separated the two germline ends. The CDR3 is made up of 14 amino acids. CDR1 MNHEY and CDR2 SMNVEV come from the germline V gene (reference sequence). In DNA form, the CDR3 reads TGTGCCAGCTCCTTCGGGGGAAGGGCAGATACGCAGTATTTT. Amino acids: CASSFGGRADTQYF.

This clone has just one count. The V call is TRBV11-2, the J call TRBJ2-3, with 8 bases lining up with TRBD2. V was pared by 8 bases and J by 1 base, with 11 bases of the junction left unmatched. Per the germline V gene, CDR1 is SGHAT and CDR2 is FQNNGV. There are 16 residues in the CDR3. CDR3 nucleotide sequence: TGTGCCAGCGGCCTCAGGACTAGCTCTGGCACAGATACGCAGTATTTT. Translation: CASGLRTSSGTDTQYF. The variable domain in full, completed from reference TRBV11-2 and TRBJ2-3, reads EAGVAQSPRYKIIEKRQSVAFWCNPISGHATLYWYQQILGQGPKLLIQFQNNGVVDDSQLPKDRFSAERLKGVDSTLKIQPAKLEDSAVYLCASGLRTSSGTDTQYFGPGTRLTVL.

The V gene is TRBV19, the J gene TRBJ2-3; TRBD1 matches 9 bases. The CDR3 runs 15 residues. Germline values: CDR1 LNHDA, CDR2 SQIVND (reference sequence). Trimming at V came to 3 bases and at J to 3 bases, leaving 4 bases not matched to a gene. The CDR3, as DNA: TGTGCCAGTAGTATGACAGGGGGTTGGACAGATACGCAGTATTTT. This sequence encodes CASSMTGGWTDTQYF.

The CDR3 loop reads CASSPPETGGDYEQYF. In DNA form, the CDR3 reads TGTGCCAGCTCACCACCGGAAACAGGGGGGGACTACGAGCAGTACTTC. This chain connects TRBV18 to TRBJ2-7, with a tentative D call TRBD1 (8 bases). CDR1 and CDR2 from the germline V gene are KGHSH and LQKENI. The CDR3 has 16 amino acids. With 0 bases removed from V and 3 bases from J, the gap between germline ends came to 15 bases.

Here the CDR3 DNA reads TGTGCCAGCAGCTTGGGTCACGGAGGTGGAAACACCATATATTTT. This sequence encodes CASSLGHGGGNTIYF. The genes are TRBV5-4 and TRBJ1-3; D is ambiguous. The CDR3 contains 15 residues. The germline V and J ends were trimmed by 0 bases and 3 bases, with 10 bases remaining between them. Germline CDR1 and CDR2: SGHNT and YYREEE (reference sequence).

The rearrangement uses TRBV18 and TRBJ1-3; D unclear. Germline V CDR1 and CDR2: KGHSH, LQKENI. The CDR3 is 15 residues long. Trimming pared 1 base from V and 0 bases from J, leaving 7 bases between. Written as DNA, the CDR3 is TGTGCCAGCTCACCACGGGCCGTCTCTGGAAACACCATATATTTT. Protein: CASSPRAVSGNTIYF.

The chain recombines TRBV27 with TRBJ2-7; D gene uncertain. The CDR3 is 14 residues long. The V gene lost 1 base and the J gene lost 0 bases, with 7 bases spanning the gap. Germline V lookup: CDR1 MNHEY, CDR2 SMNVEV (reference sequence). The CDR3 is CASSLYTSSYEQYF. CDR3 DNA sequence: TGTGCCAGCAGTTTATACACCAGCTCCTACGAGCAGTACTTC.

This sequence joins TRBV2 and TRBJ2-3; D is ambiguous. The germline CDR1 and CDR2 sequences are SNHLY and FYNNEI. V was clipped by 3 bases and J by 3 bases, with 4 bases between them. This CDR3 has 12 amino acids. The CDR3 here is CASSDLTDTQYF. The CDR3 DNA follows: TGTGCCAGCAGTGATCTAACAGATACGCAGTATTTT.

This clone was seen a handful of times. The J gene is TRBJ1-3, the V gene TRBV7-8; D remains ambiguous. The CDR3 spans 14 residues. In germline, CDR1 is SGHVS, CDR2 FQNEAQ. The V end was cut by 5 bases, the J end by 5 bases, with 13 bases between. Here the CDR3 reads CASSPTGRRNTIYF. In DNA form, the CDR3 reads TGTGCCAGCAGCCCGACCGGGAGACGAAACACCATATATTTT.

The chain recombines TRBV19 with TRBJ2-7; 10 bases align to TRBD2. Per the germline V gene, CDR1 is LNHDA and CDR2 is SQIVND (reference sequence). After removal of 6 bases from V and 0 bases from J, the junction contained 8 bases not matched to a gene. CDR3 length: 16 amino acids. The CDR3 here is CASSFRTSGFSYEQYF. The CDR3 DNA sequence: TGTGCCAGTAGCTTTCGGACTAGCGGTTTCTCCTACGAGCAGTACTTC. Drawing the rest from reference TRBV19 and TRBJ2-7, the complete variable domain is DGGITQSPKYLFRKEGQNVTLSCEQNLNHDAMYWYRQDPGQGLRLIYYSQIVNDFQKGDIAEGYSVSREKKESFPLTVTSAQKNPTAFYLCASSFRTSGFSYEQYFGPGTRLTVT.

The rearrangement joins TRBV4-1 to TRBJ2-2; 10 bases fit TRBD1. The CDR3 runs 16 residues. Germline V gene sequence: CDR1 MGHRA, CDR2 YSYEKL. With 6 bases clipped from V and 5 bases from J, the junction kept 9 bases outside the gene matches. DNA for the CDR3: TGCGCCAGCAGTCTATCGGGACAGGGGCTTACCGGGGAGCTGTTTTTT. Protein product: CASSLSGQGLTGELFF.

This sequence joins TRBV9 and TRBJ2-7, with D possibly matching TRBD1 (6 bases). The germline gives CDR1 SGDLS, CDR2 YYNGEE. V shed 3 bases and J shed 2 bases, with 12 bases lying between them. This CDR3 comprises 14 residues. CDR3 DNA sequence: TGTGCCAGCAGCGCCGGACAGAGCCCCTACGAGCAGTACTTC. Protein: CASSAGQSPYEQYF. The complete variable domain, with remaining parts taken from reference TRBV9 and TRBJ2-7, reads DSGVTQTPKHLITATGQRVTLRCSPRSGDLSVYWYQQSLDQGLQFLIQYYNGEERAKGNILERFSAQQFPDLHSELNLSSLELGDSALYFCASSAGQSPYEQYFGPGTRLTVT.

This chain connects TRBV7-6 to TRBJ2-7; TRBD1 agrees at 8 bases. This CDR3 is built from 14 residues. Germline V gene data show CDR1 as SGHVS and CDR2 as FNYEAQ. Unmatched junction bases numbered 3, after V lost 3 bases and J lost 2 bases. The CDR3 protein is CASSFRQGTYEQYF. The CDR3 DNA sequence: TGTGCCAGCAGCTTCCGACAGGGGACCTACGAGCAGTACTTC.

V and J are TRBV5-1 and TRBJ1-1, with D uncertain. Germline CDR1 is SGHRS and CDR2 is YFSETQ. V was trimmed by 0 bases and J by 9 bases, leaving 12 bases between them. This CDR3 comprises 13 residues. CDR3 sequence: CASSLDDSRQAFF. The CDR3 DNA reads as TGCGCCAGCAGCTTGGACGACTCACGTCAAGCTTTCTTT. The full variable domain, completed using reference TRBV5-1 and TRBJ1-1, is KAGVTQTPRYLIKTRGQQVTLSCSPISGHRSVSWYQQTPGQGLQFLFEYFSETQRNKGNFPGRFSGRQFSNSRSEMNVSTLELGDSALYLCASSLDDSRQAFFGQGTRLTVV.

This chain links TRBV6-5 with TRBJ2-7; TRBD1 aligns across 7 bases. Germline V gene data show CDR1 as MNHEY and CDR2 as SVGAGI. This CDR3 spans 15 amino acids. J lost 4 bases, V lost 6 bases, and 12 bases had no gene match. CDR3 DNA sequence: TGTGCCAGCAGAAACACAGGGGTTATTCTGTACGAGCAGTACTTC. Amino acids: CASRNTGVILYEQYF.

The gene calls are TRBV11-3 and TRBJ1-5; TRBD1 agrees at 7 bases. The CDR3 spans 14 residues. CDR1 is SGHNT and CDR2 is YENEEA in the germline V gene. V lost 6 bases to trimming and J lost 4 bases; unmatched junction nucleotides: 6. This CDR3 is CASSNDRANQPQHF. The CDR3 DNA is TGTGCCAGCAGTAACGACAGGGCTAATCAGCCCCAGCATTTT.

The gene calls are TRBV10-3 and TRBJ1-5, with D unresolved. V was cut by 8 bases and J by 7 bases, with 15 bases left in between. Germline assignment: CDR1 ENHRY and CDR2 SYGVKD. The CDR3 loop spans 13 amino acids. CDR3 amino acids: CAIGASPDQPQHF. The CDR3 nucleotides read TGTGCCATCGGCGCTAGCCCGGACCAGCCCCAGCATTTT.

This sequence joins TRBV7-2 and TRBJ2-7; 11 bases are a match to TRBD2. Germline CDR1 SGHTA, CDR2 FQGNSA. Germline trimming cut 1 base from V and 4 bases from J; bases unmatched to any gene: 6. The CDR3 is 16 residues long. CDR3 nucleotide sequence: TGTGCCAGCAGCTTAGGTGCACTAGCGGGGGTATACGAGCAGTACTTC. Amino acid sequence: CASSLGALAGVYEQYF.

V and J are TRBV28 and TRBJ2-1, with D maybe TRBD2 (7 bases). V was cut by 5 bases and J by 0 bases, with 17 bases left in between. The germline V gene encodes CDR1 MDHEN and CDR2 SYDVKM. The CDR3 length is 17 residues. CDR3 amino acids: CASSLGGGGSSYNEQFF. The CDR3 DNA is TGTGCCAGCAGTCTAGGAGGCGGGGGCAGCTCCTACAATGAGCAGTTCTTC.

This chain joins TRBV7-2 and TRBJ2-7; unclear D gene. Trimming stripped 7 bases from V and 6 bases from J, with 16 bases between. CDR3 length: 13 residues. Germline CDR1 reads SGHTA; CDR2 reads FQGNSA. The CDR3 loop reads CASTLMGSGEQYF. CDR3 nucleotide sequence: TGTGCCAGCACCCTTATGGGCTCTGGCGAGCAGTACTTC. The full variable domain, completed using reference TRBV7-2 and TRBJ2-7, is GAGVSQSPSNKVTEKGKDVELRCDPISGHTALYWYRQSLGQGLEFLIYFQGNSAPDKSGLPSDRFSAERTGGSVSTLTIQRTQQEDSAVYLCASTLMGSGEQYFGPGTRLTVT.

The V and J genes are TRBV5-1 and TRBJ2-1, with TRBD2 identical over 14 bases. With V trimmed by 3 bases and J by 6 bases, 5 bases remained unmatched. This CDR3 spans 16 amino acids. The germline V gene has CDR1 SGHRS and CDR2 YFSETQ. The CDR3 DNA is TGCGCCAGCAGCTGGGGACTAGCGGGAGCGGGCAATGAGCAGTTCTTC. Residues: CASSWGLAGAGNEQFF.

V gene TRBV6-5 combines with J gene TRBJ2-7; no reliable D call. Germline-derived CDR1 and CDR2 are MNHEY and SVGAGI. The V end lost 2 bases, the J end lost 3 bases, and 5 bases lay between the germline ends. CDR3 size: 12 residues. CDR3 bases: TGTGCCAGCAGTTACCCAGGCTACGAGCAGTACTTC. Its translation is CASSYPGYEQYF.

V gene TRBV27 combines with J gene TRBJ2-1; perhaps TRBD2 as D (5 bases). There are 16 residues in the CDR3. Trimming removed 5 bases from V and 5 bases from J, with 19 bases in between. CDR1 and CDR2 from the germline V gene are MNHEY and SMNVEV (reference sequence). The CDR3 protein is CASSPSEQRLDNEQFF. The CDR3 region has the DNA TGTGCCAGCAGTCCGTCGGAACAGCGGTTGGACAATGAGCAGTTCTTC.

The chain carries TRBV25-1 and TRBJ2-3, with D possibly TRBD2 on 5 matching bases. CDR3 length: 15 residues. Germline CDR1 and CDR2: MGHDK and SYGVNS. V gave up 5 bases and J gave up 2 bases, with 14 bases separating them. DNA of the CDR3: TGTGCCAGCAGTCTTAGACGGGGTGACACAGATACGCAGTATTTT. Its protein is CASSLRRGDTDTQYF.

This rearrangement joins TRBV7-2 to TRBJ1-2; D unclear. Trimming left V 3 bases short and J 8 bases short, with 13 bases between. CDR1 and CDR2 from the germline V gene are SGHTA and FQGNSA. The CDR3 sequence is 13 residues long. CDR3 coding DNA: TGTGCCAGCAGCTTGAGGGTATTTGGAGGCTACACCTTC. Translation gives CASSLRVFGGYTF. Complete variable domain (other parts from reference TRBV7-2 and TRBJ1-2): GAGVSQSPSNKVTEKGKDVELRCDPISGHTALYWYRQSLGQGLEFLIYFQGNSAPDKSGLPSDRFSAERTGGSVSTLTIQRTQQEDSAVYLCASSLRVFGGYTFGSGTRLTVV.

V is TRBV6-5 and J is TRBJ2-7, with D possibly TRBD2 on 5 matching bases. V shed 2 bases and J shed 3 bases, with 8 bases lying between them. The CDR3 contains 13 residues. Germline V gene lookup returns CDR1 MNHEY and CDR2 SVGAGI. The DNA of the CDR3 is TGTGCCAGCAGTTACGCACTAGGCTACGAGCAGTACTTC. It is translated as CASSYALGYEQYF.

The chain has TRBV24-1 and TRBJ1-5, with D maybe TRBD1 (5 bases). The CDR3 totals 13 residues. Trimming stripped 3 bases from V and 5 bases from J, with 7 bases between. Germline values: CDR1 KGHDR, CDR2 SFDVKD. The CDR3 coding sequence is TGTGCCACCAGTGATGACAGCCATCAGCCCCAGCATTTT. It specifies CATSDDSHQPQHF.